The 21 T cell receptor beta chains below all came from one sample that was sequenced in a study of identifying expanded T cells in peripheral blood. The protocol was immunoSEQ multiplex PCR, while the TCRdb copy is restricted to in-frame clones and leaves out a portion. The profile shows roughly 120,000 clones, about 88% of them singletons. The sequenced sample consisted of blood. The receptor set was obtained from a person between 18 and 70 years old in good health.

J is TRBJ2-1 and V is TRBV9; possibly TRBD1 for D (6 bases). CDR1 and CDR2 (germline): SGDLS, YYNGEE. The CDR3 covers 15 residues. Trimming cost V 3 bases and J 0 bases, with 10 bases left between them. The CDR3 is CASSAGQSSYNEQFF. The CDR3 nucleotides are TGTGCCAGCAGCGCCGGACAGTCCTCCTACAATGAGCAGTTCTTC. Full variable domain (missing parts from reference TRBV9 and TRBJ2-1): DSGVTQTPKHLITATGQRVTLRCSPRSGDLSVYWYQQSLDQGLQFLIQYYNGEERAKGNILERFSAQQFPDLHSELNLSSLELGDSALYFCASSAGQSSYNEQFFGPGTRLTVL.

This clone was detected a few times. The chain recombines TRBV19 with TRBJ2-7; D ambiguous. This CDR3 region has 14 residues. Germline-derived CDR1 and CDR2 are LNHDA and SQIVND (reference sequence). The V end lost 3 bases, the J end lost 5 bases, and 14 bases lay between the germline ends. CDR3 DNA sequence: TGTGCCAGTAGTATTCGTCCCGTCAAGAACGAGCAGTACTTC. Residues: CASSIRPVKNEQYF. The whole variable domain, remainder taken from reference TRBV19 and TRBJ2-7, is DGGITQSPKYLFRKEGQNVTLSCEQNLNHDAMYWYRQDPGQGLRLIYYSQIVNDFQKGDIAEGYSVSREKKESFPLTVTSAQKNPTAFYLCASSIRPVKNEQYFGPGTRLTVT.

V gene TRBV5-4 combines with J gene TRBJ2-7, with TRBD2 matching over 9 bases. The CDR3 extends over 17 amino acids. The J segment lost 2 bases and the V segment lost 1 base, leaving 10 bases of the junction unmatched. Germline CDR1 reads SGHNT; CDR2 reads YYREEE (reference sequence). CDR3 sequence: CASSLRSSGAGAYEQYF. The CDR3 DNA is TGTGCCAGCAGCTTGCGGTCTAGCGGGGCGGGGGCCTACGAGCAGTACTTC.

The chain recombines TRBV30 with TRBJ1-2; TRBD1 is a possible D gene (5 bases). Trimming shortened V by 5 bases and J by 2 bases, and 18 bases separated the two germline ends. Germline V gene sequence: CDR1 GTSNPN, CDR2 SVGIG (reference sequence). The CDR3 runs 15 residues. CDR3 in DNA: TGTGCCTGGGCCCCTGGGGGAGGCTCCAACTATGGCTACACCTTC. Translation: CAWAPGGGSNYGYTF.

The CDR3 nucleotides read TGCGCCAGCAGACTTTTAGCGGGAGGGCTTAATGAGCAGTTCTTC. This gives the protein CASRLLAGGLNEQFF. The V call is TRBV5-1, the J call TRBJ2-1, with 11 bases fitting TRBD2. Germline CDR1 reads SGHRS; CDR2 reads YFSETQ. V lost 5 bases and J lost 7; bases outside the gene matches: 8. The CDR3 length is 15 residues.

This chain joins TRBV7-8 and TRBJ1-1; D is unresolved. Looked up from germline, CDR1 is SGHVS and CDR2 is FQNEAQ. This CDR3 has 15 residues. V was cut by 3 bases and J by 5 bases, with 16 bases left in between. This chain's CDR3 is CASSLLSSSRTEAFF. DNA of the CDR3: TGTGCCAGCAGCTTGCTTAGTTCCAGTCGGACTGAAGCTTTCTTT. The variable domain in full, completed from reference TRBV7-8 and TRBJ1-1, reads GAGVSQSPRYKVAKRGQDVALRCDPISGHVSLFWYQQALGQGPEFLTYFQNEAQLDKSGLPSDRFFAERPEGSVSTLKIQRTQQEDSAVYLCASSLLSSSRTEAFFGQGTRLTVV.

CDR3 nucleotides: TGTGCCAGCAGTTTTGGGGCCTCCGGCACCTACGAGCAGTACTTC. This codes for CASSFGASGTYEQYF. The V gene is TRBV27, the J gene TRBJ2-7; tentatively, D is TRBD1 (5 bases). Germline-derived CDR1 and CDR2 are MNHEY and SMNVEV (reference sequence). The CDR3 runs to 15 residues. With 3 bases removed from V and 2 bases from J, the gap between germline ends came to 14 bases.

The genes are TRBV30 and TRBJ1-3, with no clear D. The germline gives CDR1 GTSNPN, CDR2 SVGIG (reference sequence). The CDR3 loop spans 15 amino acids. Trimming removed 1 base at V and 0 bases at J, with 10 bases between. The CDR3 loop is CAWSGTSSSGNTIYF. As DNA, the CDR3 is TGTGCCTGGAGTGGTACTTCTAGCTCTGGAAACACCATATATTTT.

The V gene is TRBV18, the J gene TRBJ2-7, with 11 bases matching TRBD1. J lost 0 bases, V lost 8 bases, and 3 bases had no gene match. Looked up from germline, CDR1 is KGHSH and CDR2 is LQKENI. This CDR3 has 14 amino acids. CDR3 amino acids: CASAGTGGSYEQYF. As DNA, the CDR3 is TGTGCCAGCGCCGGGACAGGGGGCTCCTACGAGCAGTACTTC.

This chain joins TRBV7-8 and TRBJ1-1; 7 bases map to TRBD1. The V and J ends lost 4 bases and 2 bases, in that order; junction bases with no gene match: 16. Germline CDR1 is SGHVS and CDR2 is FQNEAQ. The CDR3 extends over 18 amino acids. The CDR3 spells CASSSTGQLIRGNTEAFF. CDR3 DNA: TGTGCCAGCAGCTCCACGGGACAGCTGATCCGTGGAAACACTGAAGCTTTCTTT.

The chain joins TRBV9 to TRBJ1-1; the D gene is possibly TRBD1 (6 bases). The CDR3 has 16 residues. CDR1 and CDR2 from the germline V gene are SGDLS and YYNGEE. V lost 2 bases and J lost 1, with 15 bases in between. The DNA for the CDR3 is TGTGCCAGCAGCGTGGTGTCAGGGGATCGGAACACTGAAGCTTTCTTT. Protein: CASSVVSGDRNTEAFF.

The chain uses TRBV5-1 and TRBJ2-7, with D possibly being TRBD1 or TRBD2 (5 bases each). Per the germline V gene, CDR1 is SGHRS and CDR2 is YFSETQ. V was shortened by 1 base and J by 6 bases, with 11 bases between the two germline ends. This CDR3 is built from 13 residues. The CDR3 loop reads CASSLIRGAEQYF. CDR3 DNA: TGCGCCAGCAGCTTGATTCGGGGCGCCGAGCAGTACTTC. Together with reference TRBV5-1 and TRBJ2-7, the CDR3 gives the full variable domain: KAGVTQTPRYLIKTRGQQVTLSCSPISGHRSVSWYQQTPGQGLQFLFEYFSETQRNKGNFPGRFSGRQFSNSRSEMNVSTLELGDSALYLCASSLIRGAEQYFGPGTRLTVT.

This sequence joins TRBV9 and TRBJ1-3; D gene unclear. The CDR3 sequence is 14 residues long. V was trimmed by 3 bases and J by 4 bases, leaving 11 bases between them. CDR1 SGDLS and CDR2 YYNGEE come from the germline V gene. CDR3 bases: TGTGCCAGCAGCGCCTCTCCGAAAGGAAACACCATATATTTT. Amino acids: CASSASPKGNTIYF.

V usage is TRBV6-5 and J usage is TRBJ1-1; D unclear. Trimming cost V 4 bases and J 1 base, with 13 bases left between them. Germline CDR1 and CDR2: MNHEY and SVGAGI. The CDR3 extends over 15 amino acids. CDR3 sequence: CASSLRLGRNTEAFF. CDR3 bases: TGTGCCAGCAGTTTGAGACTGGGAAGGAACACTGAAGCTTTCTTT.

V gene TRBV4-3 combines with J gene TRBJ1-2; tentative D call: TRBD1 (5 bases). CDR1 is LGHNA, CDR2 YSLEER, per germline. Trimming removed 0 bases at V and 6 bases at J, with 17 bases between. The CDR3 has 16 amino acids. CDR3 region: CASSQDRDLIPHGYTF. CDR3 coding DNA: TGCGCCAGCAGCCAAGATCGGGACCTAATCCCGCATGGCTACACCTTC.

This clone was detected once. The chain uses TRBV19 and TRBJ1-2; TRBD1 aligns across 8 bases. Germline V gene lookup returns CDR1 LNHDA and CDR2 SQIVND (reference sequence). After removal of 9 bases from V and 7 bases from J, the junction contained 10 bases not matched to a gene. The CDR3 loop spans 13 amino acids. The CDR3 loop is CASIGQGGLGYTF. The CDR3 nucleotides are TGTGCCAGCATAGGACAGGGCGGGCTTGGCTACACCTTC.

The chain employs TRBV27 and TRBJ2-7; 7 nucleotides agree with TRBD1. The germline CDR1 and CDR2 sequences are MNHEY and SMNVEV (reference sequence). CDR3 length: 16 residues. V shed 6 bases and J 6 bases; nucleotides not matched to a gene: 17. This CDR3 reads CASSPLWGQRPSEQYF. CDR3 sequence (DNA): TGTGCCAGCAGCCCGCTGTGGGGACAGCGTCCCTCCGAGCAGTACTTC.

As DNA, the CDR3 is TGCAGCGCGACATCCGGATCGAACACTGAAGCTTTCTTT. Translating it yields CSATSGSNTEAFF. The chain links TRBV29-1 to TRBJ1-1; D is ambiguous. Trimming cost V 7 bases and J 1 base, with 13 bases left between them. The CDR3 length is 13 residues. The V gene's germline CDR1 is SQVTM and CDR2 ANQGSEA.

The count of this clone is one. The chain links TRBV2 to TRBJ2-5, with D maybe TRBD1 (6 bases). This CDR3 has 15 amino acids. V was shortened by 3 bases and J by 5 bases, with 16 bases between the two germline ends. CDR1 is SNHLY and CDR2 is FYNNEI in the germline V gene. CDR3 sequence: CASSEDRTIVETQYF. CDR3 in DNA: TGTGCCAGCAGTGAGGACAGAACAATTGTGGAGACCCAGTACTTC.

This chain uses TRBV4-3 with TRBJ2-7; 7 bases line up with TRBD1. Trimming cost V 4 bases and J 3 bases; bases outside gene matches: 12. Germline V gene lookup returns CDR1 LGHNA and CDR2 YSLEER. The CDR3 has 16 residues. In nucleotides, the CDR3 is TGCGCCAGCAGCCGCCGGGCAGGGGGAAGTATCTACGAGCAGTACTTC. Its translation is CASSRRAGGSIYEQYF.

This chain joins TRBV7-8 and TRBJ2-5; 14 positions agree with TRBD2. Germline-derived CDR1 and CDR2 are SGHVS and FQNEAQ. J was trimmed by 5 bases and V by 3 bases; bases with no gene match: 5. The CDR3 spans 16 residues. The chain's CDR3 is CASSFGTSGGLETQYF. DNA for the CDR3: TGTGCCAGCAGCTTCGGGACTAGCGGGGGTCTGGAGACCCAGTACTTC.